Shown below are 17 T cell receptor beta chains from a single sample sequenced in a study of human T cells and chemical hapten exposure. TCRdb fed the RACE reads into MiXCR, producing one record per CDR3 protein. Among about 140,000 distinct CDR3 sequences listed, 12% were seen once. Stated time point: patch test 2, 6 weeks after DPC sensitization. The treatment here: therapeutic diphenylcyclopropenone sensitization with weekly scalp DPC. The sample was whole blood, taken in connection with sensitization to the hapten diphenylcyclopropenone (DPC). These receptors were collected from a woman aged 45-65 years with alopecia areata. Some clones in this sample may be carry-over from other donors' samples.

The table lists this clonotype with a few counts. This chain joins TRBV6-1 and TRBJ1-1, with D unclear. Trimming took 7 bases from V and 0 from J, leaving 9 bases between them. The CDR3 has 13 residues. Germline CDR1 reads MNHNS; CDR2 reads SASEGT. The CDR3 DNA reads TGTGCCAGCATGGGCCCCCTGAACACTGAAGCTTTCTTT. Protein sequence: CASMGPLNTEAFF.

The chain joins TRBV9 to TRBJ1-5, with TRBD1 as a possible D gene (5 bases). Looked up from germline, CDR1 is SGDLS and CDR2 is YYNGEE. V shed 0 bases and J shed 3 bases, with 13 bases lying between them. This CDR3 region has 16 residues. This chain's CDR3 is CASSVGDERDNQPQHF. CDR3 sequence (DNA): TGTGCCAGCAGCGTAGGGGACGAGAGGGACAATCAGCCCCAGCATTTT. Complete variable domain (other parts from reference TRBV9 and TRBJ1-5): DSGVTQTPKHLITATGQRVTLRCSPRSGDLSVYWYQQSLDQGLQFLIQYYNGEERAKGNILERFSAQQFPDLHSELNLSSLELGDSALYFCASSVGDERDNQPQHFGDGTRLSIL.

In its sample, this clonotype was seen a few times. The V call is TRBV6-5, the J call TRBJ2-3; 9 bases are shared with TRBD2. The germline CDR1 and CDR2 sequences are MNHEY and SVGAGI. The CDR3 covers 15 residues. Unmatched junction bases numbered 3, after V lost 4 bases and J lost 1 base. The CDR3 loop reads CASSSRTSGTDTQYF. In DNA, the CDR3 is TGTGCCAGCAGTTCCCGGACTAGCGGCACAGATACGCAGTATTTT.

This clonotype was observed at least ten times. The V gene is TRBV2, the J gene TRBJ2-3, with 7 bases that match TRBD1. CDR3 length: 15 residues. The junction had 7 bases not matched to a gene; V was cut back by 7 bases and J by 0 bases. Germline values: CDR1 SNHLY, CDR2 FYNNEI. The CDR3 here is CASTQTGRSTDTQYF. The CDR3, as DNA: TGTGCCAGCACCCAGACAGGGCGGAGCACAGATACGCAGTATTTT.

The chain uses TRBV14 and TRBJ2-2; the D is unclear. Germline V gene sequence: CDR1 SGHDN, CDR2 FVKESK. CDR3 size: 16 residues. Trimming shortened V by 0 bases and J by 1 base, and 9 bases separated the two germline ends. The CDR3 spells CASSQDMGLNTGELFF. DNA of the CDR3: TGTGCCAGCAGCCAAGATATGGGCTTGAACACCGGGGAGCTGTTTTTT.

This clonotype came up a few times. The chain combines TRBV18 with TRBJ2-3; 8 nucleotides line up with TRBD2. The CDR3 sequence is 16 residues long. Trimming cost V 0 bases and J 0 bases; bases outside gene matches: 2. Per the germline V gene, CDR1 is KGHSH and CDR2 is LQKENI. The CDR3 spells CASSPPSGASTDTQYF. The CDR3 region has the DNA TGTGCCAGCTCACCACCTAGCGGGGCTAGCACAGATACGCAGTATTTT.

The chain employs TRBV30 and TRBJ2-7, with D possibly matching TRBD2 (6 bases). CDR1 and CDR2 from the germline V gene are GTSNPN and SVGIG (reference sequence). This CDR3 region has 13 residues. Trimming removed 4 bases from V and 6 bases from J, with 16 bases in between. CDR3 nucleotide sequence: TGTGCCTGGAAGACCGAGCGGGCCCCCGAGCAGTACTTC. It translates to CAWKTERAPEQYF.

This chain connects TRBV20-1 to TRBJ1-5; D not certain. V lost 6 bases to trimming and J lost 0 bases, with 9 bases between them. CDR1 DFQATT and CDR2 SNEGSKA come from the germline V gene (reference sequence). CDR3 length: 13 amino acids. The CDR3 DNA sequence: TGCAGTGCCAGCGGGAATAGCAATCAGCCCCAGCATTTT. Encoded protein: CSASGNSNQPQHF.

This clonotype occurred a few times. This rearrangement joins TRBV6-5 to TRBJ2-1, with 10 bases that match TRBD2. CDR3 length equals 16 residues. From germline, CDR1 is MNHEY and CDR2 SVGAGI. With V trimmed by 6 bases and J by 2 bases, 7 bases remained unmatched. CDR3 bases: TGTGCCAGCAGAAAAAGGAGCGGGAGGGCCTACAATGAGCAGTTCTTC. Protein product: CASRKRSGRAYNEQFF.

The chain recombines TRBV7-2 with TRBJ1-6; TRBD1 matches 8 bases. CDR1 SGHTA and CDR2 FQGNSA come from the germline V gene. The CDR3 extends over 13 amino acids. Germline trimming cut 5 bases from V and 13 bases from J; bases unmatched to any gene: 7. The CDR3 DNA reads TGTGCCAGCAGCGTCAGGGACAGGCGGCCCCTCCACTTT. It codes for CASSVRDRRPLHF.

The chain carries TRBV7-2 and TRBJ1-2, with a weak D call TRBD1 (6 bases). With 2 bases removed from V and 4 bases from J, the gap between germline ends came to 11 bases. Per the germline V gene, CDR1 is SGHTA and CDR2 is FQGNSA. The CDR3 has 14 amino acids. DNA of the CDR3: TGTGCCAGCAGCTTACACAGGGCAAGCTATGGCTACACCTTC. It specifies CASSLHRASYGYTF.

V and J are TRBV7-2 and TRBJ2-3; 9 bases are shared with TRBD2. Germline V gene sequence: CDR1 SGHTA, CDR2 FQGNSA. This CDR3 comprises 17 residues. V dropped 5 bases and J dropped 5; count of bases not matched to a gene: 14. This CDR3 is CASSPQAAGGPRDTQYF. For the CDR3, the DNA is TGTGCCAGCAGCCCGCAGGCGGCGGGAGGGCCTAGAGATACGCAGTATTTT.

This clonotype showed up just a few times. V gene TRBV2 combines with J gene TRBJ2-2; 9 bases line up with TRBD1. Germline V gene sequence: CDR1 SNHLY, CDR2 FYNNEI. The CDR3 runs 15 residues. Trimming at V came to 7 bases and at J to 2 bases, leaving 5 bases not matched to a gene. The CDR3 is CASKGTGSNTGELFF. The CDR3 DNA follows: TGTGCCAGCAAAGGGACAGGGAGTAACACCGGGGAGCTGTTTTTT.

This clonotype was found a few times. V gene TRBV6-5 combines with J gene TRBJ2-5; TRBD1 aligns across 7 bases. Germline V lookup: CDR1 MNHEY, CDR2 SVGAGI. The CDR3 spans 15 residues. J was trimmed by 5 bases and V by 5 bases; bases with no gene match: 11. CDR3 sequence: CASSKRQGSGETQYF. The CDR3 region has the DNA TGTGCCAGCAGTAAACGACAGGGCTCGGGGGAGACCCAGTACTTC.

This clonotype was recorded at least ten times. V is TRBV9 and J is TRBJ2-5, with D uncertain. The CDR3 has 14 residues. Germline V gene data show CDR1 as SGDLS and CDR2 as YYNGEE. Trimming took off 0 bases at V and 7 bases at J, with 13 bases between the two ends. The CDR3 coding sequence is TGTGCCAGCAGCGTAGCAGGTGACGGAACGACCCAGTACTTC. It is translated as CASSVAGDGTTQYF.

The V gene is TRBV11-2, the J gene TRBJ2-1; D is unclear. The CDR3 has 11 amino acids. With 7 bases removed from V and 8 bases from J, the gap between germline ends came to 9 bases. CDR1 is SGHAT and CDR2 is FQNNGV in the germline V gene. CDR3 nucleotides: TGTGCCAGCACCCCGAAGTATGAGCAGTTCTTC. Its protein is CASTPKYEQFF. Looking up the rest from reference TRBV11-2 and TRBJ2-1 gives the full variable domain: EAGVAQSPRYKIIEKRQSVAFWCNPISGHATLYWYQQILGQGPKLLIQFQNNGVVDDSQLPKDRFSAERLKGVDSTLKIQPAKLEDSAVYLCASTPKYEQFFGPGTRLTVL.

This clonotype has more than one count but fewer than ten. V and J are TRBV6-2 or TRBV6-3 and TRBJ2-7; a weak D match, TRBD1 (5 bases). Deletions cut 6 bases from V and 2 bases from J, with 8 bases between. This CDR3 spans 12 amino acids. CDR1 is MNHEY, CDR2 SVGEGT, per germline. The CDR3 nucleotides are TGTGCCAGCAGAGGACATACCTACGAGCAGTACTTC. It translates to CASRGHTYEQYF.